The 17 T cell receptor beta chains below come from one sample, sequenced in a study of blood T cell repertoires in COVID-19. The method was immunoSEQ multiplex PCR; TCRdb's version includes in-frame clones alone and lacks a portion of them. The sample carries 190,000 or so clones, roughly three quarters recorded once. Specimen: peripheral blood. These receptors were taken from a woman of 80 years or more with COVID-19, enrolled during active disease.

This clone was recorded once. V and J are TRBV27 and TRBJ1-1; possibly TRBD1 for D (6 bases). Germline lookup yields CDR1 MNHEY and CDR2 SMNVEV (reference sequence). V was shortened by 2 bases and J by 4 bases, with 11 bases between the two germline ends. The CDR3 totals 14 residues. CDR3 sequence (DNA): TGTGCCAGCAGTTTAACAGGGAGAGGCACTGAAGCTTTCTTT. Translating gives CASSLTGRGTEAFF.

The gene calls are TRBV6-6 and TRBJ2-4; 12 nucleotides match TRBD2. CDR1 is MNHNY, CDR2 SVGAGI, per germline (reference sequence). The V gene end was trimmed by 6 bases and the J gene end by 3 bases; junction bases not matched to a gene: 6. The CDR3 has 16 residues. Here the CDR3 reads CASSPTSGGYKNIQYF. CDR3 bases: TGTGCCAGCAGCCCGACTAGCGGGGGCTACAAAAACATTCAGTACTTC.

The V and J genes are TRBV7-9 and TRBJ2-5; D is possibly TRBD2 (5 bases). V was clipped by 8 bases and J by 5 bases, with 9 bases between them. The CDR3 is 11 amino acids. CDR1 is SEHNR, CDR2 FQNEAQ, per germline (reference sequence). This CDR3 reads CASEGVETQYF. CDR3 DNA: TGTGCCAGCGAGGGCGTGGAGACCCAGTACTTC.

This clone was counted a single time. V gene TRBV6-6 combines with J gene TRBJ2-1; the match to TRBD2 covers 10 bases. With 8 bases clipped from V and 8 bases from J, the junction kept 6 bases outside the gene matches. CDR3 length: 13 residues. CDR1 MNHNY and CDR2 SVGAGI come from the germline V gene (reference sequence). The CDR3: CASYLAGDHEQFF. In DNA form, the CDR3 reads TGTGCCAGCTACCTAGCGGGGGACCATGAGCAGTTCTTC.

The rearrangement joins TRBV12-5 to TRBJ2-7; TRBD1 agrees at 12 bases. This CDR3 is 17 amino acids long. The V gene end was trimmed by 5 bases and the J gene end by 7 bases; junction bases not matched to a gene: 15. Germline V lookup: CDR1 LGHNT, CDR2 FRNRAP. The CDR3 DNA reads TGTGCTAGTGGTATCGGGACAGGGGGCATCGGAGGGAATGAGCAGTACTTC. This codes for CASGIGTGGIGGNEQYF.

V and J are TRBV30 and TRBJ2-6; weak D call: TRBD2 (6 bases). The CDR3 is 14 residues long. Germline V gene data show CDR1 as GTSNPN and CDR2 as SVGIG (reference sequence). Deletions cut 1 base from V and 2 bases from J, with 6 bases between. CDR3 protein: CAWSAGAGANVLTF. Written as DNA, the CDR3 is TGTGCCTGGAGTGCGGGGGCTGGGGCCAACGTCCTGACTTTC.

This chain links TRBV5-5 with TRBJ2-7; perhaps TRBD1 as D (6 bases). CDR1 and CDR2 from the germline V gene are SGHKS and YYEKEE (reference sequence). There are 14 residues in the CDR3. V dropped 4 bases and J dropped 4 bases, with 15 bases sitting between them. In DNA, the CDR3 is TGTGCCAGCAGCCCCTACTTCACAGGGTACGAGCAGTACTTC. Translation gives CASSPYFTGYEQYF.

The rearrangement uses TRBV6-5 and TRBJ1-5, with 7 bases lining up with TRBD1. The length of the CDR3 is 15 residues. With V trimmed by 6 bases and J by 1 base, 6 bases remained unmatched. Germline CDR1 and CDR2: MNHEY and SVGAGI. CDR3 protein: CASSRTGRSNQPQHF. For the CDR3, the DNA is TGTGCCAGCAGCCGGACAGGTAGGAGCAATCAGCCCCAGCATTTT.

The genes are TRBV7-2 and TRBJ1-1; D remains ambiguous. Germline loops: CDR1 SGHTA, CDR2 FQGNSA. CDR3 length: 12 residues. V lost 1 base, J lost 4 bases, and 4 bases lay in between. The CDR3 sequence is CASSLVLTEAFF. As DNA, the CDR3 is TGTGCCAGCAGCTTAGTTCTCACTGAAGCTTTCTTT.

The genes are TRBV28 and TRBJ2-5; 9 bases are a match to TRBD1. Trimming removed 4 bases from V and 3 bases from J; junction bases left unmatched: 6. CDR1 is MDHEN and CDR2 is SYDVKM in the germline V gene. CDR3 length: 15 residues. As DNA, the CDR3 is TGTGCCAGCAGTTCCGGGGACAGGGAGGAAGAGACCCAGTACTTC. Protein product: CASSSGDREEETQYF.

This chain uses TRBV25-1 with TRBJ1-2; unclear D gene. Germline CDR1 reads MGHDK; CDR2 reads SYGVNS. The CDR3 runs 14 residues. Trimming removed 2 bases at V and 7 bases at J, with 14 bases between. The CDR3 sequence: CASSETPVEGGYTF. The CDR3 DNA follows: TGTGCCAGCAGTGAAACCCCTGTCGAGGGTGGCTACACCTTC.

This clone was seen just once. The chain recombines TRBV15 with TRBJ1-2; D gene unclear. V gave up 0 bases and J gave up 3 bases, with 11 bases separating them. Germline assignment: CDR1 LNHNV and CDR2 YYDKDF (reference sequence). This CDR3 region has 15 residues. CDR3 DNA: TGTGCCACCAGCAGAGATCGGGGATCTTACTATGGCTACACCTTC. Translating gives CATSRDRGSYYGYTF.

The CDR3 protein is CASRARTGRDGELFF. The CDR3 bases are TGTGCCAGCAGGGCCAGGACAGGGCGAGACGGGGAGCTGTTTTTT. The rearrangement joins TRBV14 to TRBJ2-2, with TRBD1 matching over 8 bases. Germline lookup yields CDR1 SGHDN and CDR2 FVKESK. The CDR3 runs 15 residues. V lost 6 bases, J lost 7 bases, and 10 bases stayed unmatched.

This chain connects TRBV29-1 to TRBJ2-1; 8 nucleotides line up with TRBD2. Germline values: CDR1 SQVTM, CDR2 ANQGSEA. Germline trimming cut 1 base from V and 8 bases from J; bases unmatched to any gene: 1. The CDR3 contains 12 residues. CDR3 region: CSVEGLAYEQFF. The CDR3 coding sequence is TGCAGCGTTGAAGGACTAGCGTATGAGCAGTTCTTC.

V usage is TRBV12-3 or TRBV12-4 and J usage is TRBJ2-1; D remains ambiguous. This CDR3 contains 13 residues. With 6 bases removed from V and 7 bases from J, the gap between germline ends came to 13 bases. Written as DNA, the CDR3 is TGTGCCAGCAGCGCGGCTACCGTAAATGAGCAGTTCTTC. Amino acid sequence: CASSAATVNEQFF.

The chain carries TRBV5-1 and TRBJ2-3; TRBD2 aligns across 14 bases. From germline, CDR1 is SGHRS and CDR2 YFSETQ. V was clipped by 4 bases and J by 0 bases; unmatched bases: 7. The CDR3 is 18 residues long. CDR3 region: CASSLEGLAGVSTDTQYF. The CDR3 bases are TGCGCCAGCAGCCTGGAGGGACTAGCGGGAGTGAGCACAGATACGCAGTATTTT.

Here the CDR3 DNA reads TGTGCCAGCAGCTTTCCGCCAGGGATGCGATATAATTCACCCCTCCACTTT. Its protein is CASSFPPGMRYNSPLHF. The chain links TRBV11-2 to TRBJ1-6; TRBD1 might be the D (5 bases). This CDR3 spans 17 amino acids. The germline V and J ends were trimmed by 3 bases and 4 bases, with 16 bases remaining between them. From germline, CDR1 is SGHAT and CDR2 FQNNGV.